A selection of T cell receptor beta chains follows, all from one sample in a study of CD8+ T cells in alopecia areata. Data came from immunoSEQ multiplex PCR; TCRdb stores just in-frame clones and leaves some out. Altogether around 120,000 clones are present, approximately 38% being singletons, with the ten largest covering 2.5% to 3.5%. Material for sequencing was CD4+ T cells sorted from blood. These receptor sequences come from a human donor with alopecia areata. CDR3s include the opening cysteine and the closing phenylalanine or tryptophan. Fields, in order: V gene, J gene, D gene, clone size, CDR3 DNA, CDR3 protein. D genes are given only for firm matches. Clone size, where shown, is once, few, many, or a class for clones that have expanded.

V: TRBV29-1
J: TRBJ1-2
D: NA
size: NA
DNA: TGCAGCGCTGGGGACCCGCCCAACTATGGCTACACCTTC
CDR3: CSAGDPPNYGYTF

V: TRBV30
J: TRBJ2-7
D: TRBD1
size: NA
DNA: TGTGCCTGGAGCATTCAGGGGGTAAGGTACGAGCAGTACTTC
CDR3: CAWSIQGVRYEQYF

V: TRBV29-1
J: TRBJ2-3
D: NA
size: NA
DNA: TGCAGCGTTGAAGATTGGGGGAGAAGGGAGGCCGATACGCAGTATTTT
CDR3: CSVEDWGRREADTQYF

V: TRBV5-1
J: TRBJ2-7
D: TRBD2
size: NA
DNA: TGCGCCAGCAGCCCCCGGCTAGCGGAAGAGCAGTACTTC
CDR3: CASSPRLAEEQYF

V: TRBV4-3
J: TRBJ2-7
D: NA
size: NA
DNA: TGCGCCAGCAGCCAATTTACAGGGCCCTACGAGCAGTACTTC
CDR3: CASSQFTGPYEQYF

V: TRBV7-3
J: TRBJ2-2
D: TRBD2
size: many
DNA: TGTGCCAGCAGCAGAAATCCCGGGAGGACGGGAGGGGAGCTGTTTTTT
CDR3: CASSRNPGRTGGELFF

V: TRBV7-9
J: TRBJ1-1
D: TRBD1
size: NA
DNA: TGTGCCAGCAGCTCATGGACAGGGGCGAACACTGAAGCTTTCTTT
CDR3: CASSSWTGANTEAFF

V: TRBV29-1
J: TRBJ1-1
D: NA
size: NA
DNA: TGCAGCGTTGAATCGGGAATTAGGACTGAAGCTTTCTTT
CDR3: CSVESGIRTEAFF

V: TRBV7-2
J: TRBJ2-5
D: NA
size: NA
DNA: TGTGCCAGCAGCTCACAAGAGACCCAGTACTTC
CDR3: CASSSQETQYF

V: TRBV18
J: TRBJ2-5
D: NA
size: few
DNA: TGTGCCAGCTCACCACTCAAGGAGCGGACCCAGTACTTC
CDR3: CASSPLKERTQYF

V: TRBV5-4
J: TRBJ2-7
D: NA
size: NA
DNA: TGTGCCAGCAGCTCCGAACAGGGTTACGAGCAGTACTTC
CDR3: CASSSEQGYEQYF

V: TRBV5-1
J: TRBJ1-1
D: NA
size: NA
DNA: TGCGCCAGCAGCTTGCTCGAAAGGGGGGCGCGATCCACTGAAGCTTTCTTT
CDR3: CASSLLERGARSTEAFF

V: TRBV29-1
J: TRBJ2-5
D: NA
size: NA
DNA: TGCAGCGTTGATTGGCAGGGTAGTATACAAGAGACCCAGTACTTC
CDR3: CSVDWQGSIQETQYF

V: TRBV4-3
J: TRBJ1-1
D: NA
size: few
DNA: TGCGCCAGCAGTTTCCAGGAGAACACTGAAGCTTTCTTT
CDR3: CASSFQENTEAFF

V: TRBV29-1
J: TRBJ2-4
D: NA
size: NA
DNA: TGCAGCGTTGCCTCATACCTAAAAAACATTCAGTACTTC
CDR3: CSVASYLKNIQYF

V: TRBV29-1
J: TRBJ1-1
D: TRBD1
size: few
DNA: TGCAGCGTCCTCGGACAGGGGGCGAGTCGGGTGAACACTGAAGCTTTCTTT
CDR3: CSVLGQGASRVNTEAFF

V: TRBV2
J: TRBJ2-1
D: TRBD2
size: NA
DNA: TGTGCCAGCAGGACGGGACTAGCGGTCGTCAATGAGCAGTTCTTC
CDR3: CASRTGLAVVNEQFF

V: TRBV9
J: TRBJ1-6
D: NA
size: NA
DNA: TGTGCCAGCAGCGTAGGTGACGGCATTTCACCCCTCCACTTT
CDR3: CASSVGDGISPLHF

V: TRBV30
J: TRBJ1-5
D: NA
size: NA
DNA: TGTGCCTGGAGTGTAGGGGGGGCAGGGCCCCCTTCCCAGCATTTT
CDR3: CAWSVGGAGPPSQHF

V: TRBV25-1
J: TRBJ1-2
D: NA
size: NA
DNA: TGTGCCACCTCGGCGGGGGATAACTATGGCTACACCTTC
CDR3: CATSAGDNYGYTF

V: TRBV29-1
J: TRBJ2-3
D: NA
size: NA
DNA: TGCAGCGTTAAGCAACAGCGAGATACGCAGTATTTT
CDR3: CSVKQQRDTQYF

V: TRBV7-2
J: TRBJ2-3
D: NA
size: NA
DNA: TGTGCCAGCAGCTTAGAACCCCAGGATACGCAGTATTTT
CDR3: CASSLEPQDTQYF

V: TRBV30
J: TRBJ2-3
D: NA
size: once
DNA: TGTGCCTGGAGTCCAATAGCGGCGCTGGGTACGCAGTATTTT
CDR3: CAWSPIAALGTQYF

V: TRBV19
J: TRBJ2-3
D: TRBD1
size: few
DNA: TGTGCCAGTACCACCGCCGACAGGGAATGGGCAGATACGCAGTATTTT
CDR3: CASTTADREWADTQYF

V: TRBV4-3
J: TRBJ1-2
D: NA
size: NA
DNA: TGCGCCAGCAGCCAAGATGGGGAGTATGGCTACACCTTC
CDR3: CASSQDGEYGYTF

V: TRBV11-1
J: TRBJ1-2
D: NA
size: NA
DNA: TGTGCCAGCAGCTCACCGTGGCAGGGCTCGTGGGGCTACACCTTC
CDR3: CASSSPWQGSWGYTF

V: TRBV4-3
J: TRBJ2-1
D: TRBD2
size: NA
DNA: TGCGCCAGCAGCCAAGGAAGAATAGGCGGGAGCTCCTACAATGAGCAGTTCTTC
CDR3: CASSQGRIGGSSYNEQFF

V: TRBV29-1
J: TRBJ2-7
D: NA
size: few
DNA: TGCAGCGTTTCAGACCTCTACGAGCAGTACTTC
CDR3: CSVSDLYEQYF

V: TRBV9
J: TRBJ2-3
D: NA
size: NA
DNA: TGTGCCAGCAGCGGCCAAACTTTGAATACGCAGTATTTT
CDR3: CASSGQTLNTQYF

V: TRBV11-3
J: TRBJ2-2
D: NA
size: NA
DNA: TGTGCCAGCAGCCACGGGCCGAACACCGGGGAGCTGTTTTTT
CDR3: CASSHGPNTGELFF

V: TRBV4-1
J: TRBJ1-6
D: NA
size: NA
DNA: TGCGCCAGCAGCCAAGGTCGGGCGCGGAATTCACCCCTCCACTTT
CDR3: CASSQGRARNSPLHF

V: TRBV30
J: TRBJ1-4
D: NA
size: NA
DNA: TGTGCCTGGCAACAGGGACCCTATGAAAAACTGTTTTTT
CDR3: CAWQQGPYEKLFF

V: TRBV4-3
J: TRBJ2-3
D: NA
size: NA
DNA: TGCGCCAGCAGCCAAGCCAGAACAGATACGCAGTATTTT
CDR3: CASSQARTDTQYF

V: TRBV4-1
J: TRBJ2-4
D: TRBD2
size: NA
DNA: TGCGCCAGCAGCCAGGTAGCGGGCAAAAACATTCAGTACTTC
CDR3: CASSQVAGKNIQYF

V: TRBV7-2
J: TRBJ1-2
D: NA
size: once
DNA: TGTGCCAGCAGCACACGACAGCTTAACTATGGCTACACCTTC
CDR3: CASSTRQLNYGYTF

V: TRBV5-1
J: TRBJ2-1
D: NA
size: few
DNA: TGCGCCAGCAGCTCCAGGGATGAGCAGTTCTTC
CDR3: CASSSRDEQFF

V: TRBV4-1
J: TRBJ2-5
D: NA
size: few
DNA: TGCGCCAGCAGCCAAGTTCTCCAAGAGACCCAGTACTTC
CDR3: CASSQVLQETQYF

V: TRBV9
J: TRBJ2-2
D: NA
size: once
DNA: TGTGCCAGCAGCGTACATTCTGGGGCGGCAACCGGGGAGCTGTTTTTT
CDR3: CASSVHSGAATGELFF

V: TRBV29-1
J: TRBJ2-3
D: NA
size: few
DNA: TGCAGCGTCAGGCAGGCCACTAGCACAGATACGCAGTATTTT
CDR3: CSVRQATSTDTQYF

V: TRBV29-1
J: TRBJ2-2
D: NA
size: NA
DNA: TGCAGCGTTGAGGTTTGGCCAACCGGGAACACCGGGGAGCTGTTTTTT
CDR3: CSVEVWPTGNTGELFF

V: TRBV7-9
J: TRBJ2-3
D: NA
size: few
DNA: TGTGCCAGCAGCTTAGAAACAGATACGCAGTATTTT
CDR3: CASSLETDTQYF

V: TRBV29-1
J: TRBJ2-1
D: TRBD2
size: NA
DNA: TGCAGCGTCAGAAGACTAGCGGGAGATCGAGGAGAGCAGTTCTTC
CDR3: CSVRRLAGDRGEQFF

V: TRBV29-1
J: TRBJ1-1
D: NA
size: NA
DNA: TGCAGCGTCGCCCGGGGGACTCAAGCTTTCTTT
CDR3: CSVARGTQAFF

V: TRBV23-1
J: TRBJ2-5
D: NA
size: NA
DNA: TGCGCCAGCAGTCAATCGGGGGCAGGGGTCGTCCAAGAGACCCAGTACTTC
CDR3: CASSQSGAGVVQETQYF

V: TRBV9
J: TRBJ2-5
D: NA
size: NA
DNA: TGTGCCAGCAGCTTCCCAGACGGGGGAGGGACCCAGTACTTC
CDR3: CASSFPDGGGTQYF

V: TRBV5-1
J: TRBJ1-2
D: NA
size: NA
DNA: TGCGCCAGCAGCTTCGGAGGTACTAACTATGGCTACACCTTC
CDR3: CASSFGGTNYGYTF

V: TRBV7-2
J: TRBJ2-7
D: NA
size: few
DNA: TGTGCCAGCAGCCCTCAAGGGGTGCGACTAAGCTACGAGCAGTACTTC
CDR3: CASSPQGVRLSYEQYF

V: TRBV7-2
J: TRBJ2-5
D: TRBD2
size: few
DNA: TGTGCCAGCAGCCCCGGACTAGCGGGAGTAGAAGAGACCCAGTACTTC
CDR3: CASSPGLAGVEETQYF

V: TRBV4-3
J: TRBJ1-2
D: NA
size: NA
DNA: TGCGCCAGCAGCCAAGATCGGTCGTGGTCTAACTATGGCTACACCTTC
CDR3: CASSQDRSWSNYGYTF

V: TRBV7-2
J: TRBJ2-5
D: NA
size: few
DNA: TGTGCCAGCAGCTTAGGGGGGCAAGAGACCCAGTACTTC
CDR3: CASSLGGQETQYF

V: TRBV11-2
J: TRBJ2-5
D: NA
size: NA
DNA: TGTGCCAGCAGCTTGGGAGGAGGGGCTAATAGGGAGACCCAGTACTTC
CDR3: CASSLGGGANRETQYF

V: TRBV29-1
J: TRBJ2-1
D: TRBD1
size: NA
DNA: TGCAGCGTTGTGAATTCGGACAGGTTCTACAATGAGCAGTTCTTC
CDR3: CSVVNSDRFYNEQFF

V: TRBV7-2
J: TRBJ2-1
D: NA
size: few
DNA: TGTGCCAGCAGCTTAGTTCCGGGGGTCTCCTACAATGAGCAGTTCTTC
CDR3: CASSLVPGVSYNEQFF

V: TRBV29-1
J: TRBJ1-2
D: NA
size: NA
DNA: TGCAGCGTTGAAGATTGGCCCGGAGGGGTAAGGGGCTATGGCTACACCTTC
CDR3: CSVEDWPGGVRGYGYTF

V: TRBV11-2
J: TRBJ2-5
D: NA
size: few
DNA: TGTGCCAGCAGCTTAGAAGAGACCCAGTACTTC
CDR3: CASSLEETQYF

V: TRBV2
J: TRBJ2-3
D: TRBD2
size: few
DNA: TGTGCCAGCAAAGAAGCTCCTAGCGGGGGTGCTAGCACAGATACGCAGTATTTT
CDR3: CASKEAPSGGASTDTQYF

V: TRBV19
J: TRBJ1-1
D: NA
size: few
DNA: TGTGCCAGTAGTACCTCAGGGATTCGGAACACTGAAGCTTTCTTT
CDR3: CASSTSGIRNTEAFF

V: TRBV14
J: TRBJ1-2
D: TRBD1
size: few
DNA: TGTGCCAGCAGCCAAGGACAGGGGATCGAGGTCTATGGCTACACCTTC
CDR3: CASSQGQGIEVYGYTF

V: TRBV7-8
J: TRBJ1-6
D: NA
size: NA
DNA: TGTGCCGCCGCACAGTCTAATTCACCCCTCCACTTT
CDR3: CAAAQSNSPLHF

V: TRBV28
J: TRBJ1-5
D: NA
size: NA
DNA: TGTGCCAGCAGAGTGGCCAAGGGCTCCAATCAGCCCCAGCATTTT
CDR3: CASRVAKGSNQPQHF